This T cell receptor (beta chain) is from a study of immune heterogeneity within non-small cell lung tumors. Study at large: The tumors comprised a handful of squamous cell carcinomas, around 9 non-squamous carcinomas and 1 not otherwise specified.

Multiplex PCR with 32 V and 13 J primers amplified TCR beta CDR3. One entry per CDR3 protein, called by TCRdb with MiXCR from the multiplex PCR reads. The sample includes over 5,000 distinct CDR3 sequences, 21% seen only once; the top ten take around 10%. Study results and limitations: The correlation between local T-cell clonality and local tumor mutational burden was positive, moderate in strength and statistically significant, with R approximately 0.34.

This clonotype has at least ten counts. Its antigen is unknown. Bulk tumor genomic DNA constituted the template, at 600 to 750 ng per sample. Each primary tumor yielded several biopsies, collected far apart from one another at surgery. Curative surgery was undertaken by patients, who had untreated, newly diagnosed non-small cell lung cancer. Surgery with curative intent was being performed on the donors, who were newly diagnosed non-small cell lung cancer patients. The CDR3 is 13 residues long. Looked up from germline, CDR1 is DFQATT and CDR2 is SNEGSKA (reference sequence). The ends lost 3 bases at V and 3 bases at J; junction bases unmatched: 4.

The rearrangement uses TRBV20-1 and TRBJ2-7, with 8 bases lining up with TRBD2. The TCR originated in a woman aged 55-75 years with non-small cell lung cancer. Specimen: lung tumor tissue. The CDR3 region is CSARGSGIYEQYF. Written as DNA, the CDR3 is TGCAGTGCTAGGGGTAGCGGGATCTACGAGCAGTACTTC.